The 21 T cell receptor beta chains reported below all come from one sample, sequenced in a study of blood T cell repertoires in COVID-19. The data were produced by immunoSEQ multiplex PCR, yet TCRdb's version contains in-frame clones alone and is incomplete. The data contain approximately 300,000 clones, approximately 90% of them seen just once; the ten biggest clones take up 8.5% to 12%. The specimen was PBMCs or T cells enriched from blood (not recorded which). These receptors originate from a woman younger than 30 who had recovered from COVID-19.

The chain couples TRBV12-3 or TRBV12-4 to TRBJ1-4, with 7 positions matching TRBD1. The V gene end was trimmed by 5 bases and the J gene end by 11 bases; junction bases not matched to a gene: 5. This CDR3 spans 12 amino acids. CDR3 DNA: TGTGCCAGCAGTGTGGGACAGACGAAACTGTTTTTT. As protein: CASSVGQTKLFF.

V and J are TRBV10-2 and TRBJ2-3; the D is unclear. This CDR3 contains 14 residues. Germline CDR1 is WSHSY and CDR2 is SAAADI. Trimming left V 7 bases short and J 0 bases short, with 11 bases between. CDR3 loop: CASIHSPSTDTQYF. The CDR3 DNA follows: TGCGCCAGCATCCACTCCCCTAGCACAGATACGCAGTATTTT.

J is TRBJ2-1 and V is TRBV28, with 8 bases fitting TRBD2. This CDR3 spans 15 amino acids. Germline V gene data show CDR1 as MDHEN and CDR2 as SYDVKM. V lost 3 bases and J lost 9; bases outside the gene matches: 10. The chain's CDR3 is CASSLLLAAQGEQFF. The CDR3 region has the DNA TGTGCCAGCAGTTTGTTACTAGCGGCCCAGGGTGAGCAGTTCTTC.

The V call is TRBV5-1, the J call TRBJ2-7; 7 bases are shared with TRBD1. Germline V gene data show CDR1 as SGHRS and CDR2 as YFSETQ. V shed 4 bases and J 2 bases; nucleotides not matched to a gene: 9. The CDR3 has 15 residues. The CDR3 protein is CASSRNTGTAYEQYF. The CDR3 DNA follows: TGCGCCAGCAGCCGCAATACCGGGACAGCCTACGAGCAGTACTTC.

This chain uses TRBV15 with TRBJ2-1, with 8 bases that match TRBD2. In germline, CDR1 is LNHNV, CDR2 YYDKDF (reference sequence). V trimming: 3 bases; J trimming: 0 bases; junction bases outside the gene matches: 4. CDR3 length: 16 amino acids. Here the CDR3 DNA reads TGTGCCACCAGCAGGTTAGCGGGATTCTCCTACAATGAGCAGTTCTTC. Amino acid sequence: CATSRLAGFSYNEQFF.

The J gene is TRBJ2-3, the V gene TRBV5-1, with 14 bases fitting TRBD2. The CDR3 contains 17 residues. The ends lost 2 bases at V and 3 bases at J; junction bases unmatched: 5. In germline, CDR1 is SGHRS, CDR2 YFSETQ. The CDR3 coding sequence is TGCGCCAGCAGCTTAACCGGGACTAGCGGGAGAACAGATACGCAGTATTTT. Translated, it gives CASSLTGTSGRTDTQYF.

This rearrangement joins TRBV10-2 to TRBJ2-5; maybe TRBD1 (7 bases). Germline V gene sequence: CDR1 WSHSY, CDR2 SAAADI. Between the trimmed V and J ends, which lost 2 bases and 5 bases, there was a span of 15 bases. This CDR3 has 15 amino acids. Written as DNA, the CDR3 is TGCGCCAGCAGTGAGCAGGGGGGCCGAGGGGAGACCCAGTACTTC. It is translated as CASSEQGGRGETQYF.

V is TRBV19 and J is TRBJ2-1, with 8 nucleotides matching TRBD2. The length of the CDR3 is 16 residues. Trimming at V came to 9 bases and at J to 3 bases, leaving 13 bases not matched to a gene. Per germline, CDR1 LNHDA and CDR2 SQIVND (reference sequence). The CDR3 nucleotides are TGTGCCAGCTCTATGGGTAGCGGGATAATCTACAATGAGCAGTTCTTC. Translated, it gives CASSMGSGIIYNEQFF.

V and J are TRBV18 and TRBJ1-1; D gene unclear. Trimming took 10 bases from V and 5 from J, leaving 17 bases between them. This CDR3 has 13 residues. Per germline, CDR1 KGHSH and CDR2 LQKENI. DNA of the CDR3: TGTGCCACCCAAGCGGCCAAGACAACTGAAGCTTTCTTT. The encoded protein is CATQAAKTTEAFF.

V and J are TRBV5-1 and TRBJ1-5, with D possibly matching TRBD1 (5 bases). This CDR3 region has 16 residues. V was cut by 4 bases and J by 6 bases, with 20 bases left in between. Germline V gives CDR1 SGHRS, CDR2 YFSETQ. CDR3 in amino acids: CASSLDGSGLRQPQHF. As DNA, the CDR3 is TGCGCCAGCAGCCTAGACGGGTCAGGGTTACGTCAGCCCCAGCATTTT. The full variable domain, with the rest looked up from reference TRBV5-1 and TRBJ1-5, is KAGVTQTPRYLIKTRGQQVTLSCSPISGHRSVSWYQQTPGQGLQFLFEYFSETQRNKGNFPGRFSGRQFSNSRSEMNVSTLELGDSALYLCASSLDGSGLRQPQHFGDGTRLSIL.

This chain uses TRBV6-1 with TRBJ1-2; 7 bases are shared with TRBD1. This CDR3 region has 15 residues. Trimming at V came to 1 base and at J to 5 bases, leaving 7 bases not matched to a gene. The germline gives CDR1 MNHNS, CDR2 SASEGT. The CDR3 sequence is CASSEVPGGLYGYTF. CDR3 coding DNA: TGTGCCAGCAGTGAAGTCCCAGGGGGTTTGTATGGCTACACCTTC.

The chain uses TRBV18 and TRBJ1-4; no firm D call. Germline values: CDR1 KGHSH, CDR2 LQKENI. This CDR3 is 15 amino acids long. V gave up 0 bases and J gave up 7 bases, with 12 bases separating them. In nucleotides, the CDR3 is TGTGCCAGCTCACCACCATATGCGGAAGGTGAAAAACTGTTTTTT. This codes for CASSPPYAEGEKLFF.

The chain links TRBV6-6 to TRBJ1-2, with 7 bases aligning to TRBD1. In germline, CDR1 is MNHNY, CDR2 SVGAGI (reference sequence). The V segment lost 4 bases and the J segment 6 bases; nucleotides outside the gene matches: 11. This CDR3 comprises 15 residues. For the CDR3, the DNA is TGTGCCAGCAGTTTTACCGCCGGGACAGCGGATGGCTACACCTTC. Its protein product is CASSFTAGTADGYTF.

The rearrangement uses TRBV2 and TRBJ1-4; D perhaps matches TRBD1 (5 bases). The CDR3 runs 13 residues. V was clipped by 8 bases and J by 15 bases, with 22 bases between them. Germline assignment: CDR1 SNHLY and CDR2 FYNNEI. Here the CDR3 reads CASQDSPPRWVFF. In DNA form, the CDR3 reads TGTGCCAGCCAAGACAGCCCTCCGCGGTGGGTGTTTTTT.

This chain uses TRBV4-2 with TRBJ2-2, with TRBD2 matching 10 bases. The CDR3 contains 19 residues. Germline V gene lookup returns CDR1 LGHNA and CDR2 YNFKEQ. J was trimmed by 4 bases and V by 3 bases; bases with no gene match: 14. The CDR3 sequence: CASSHSRYRAGGTTGELFF. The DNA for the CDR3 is TGTGCCAGCAGCCACTCACGGTATCGAGCGGGAGGGACCACCGGGGAGCTGTTTTTT.

The CDR3: CASSTRGAGQPQHF. The CDR3 coding sequence is TGTGCCAGTTCGACCAGGGGAGCAGGACAGCCCCAGCATTTT. This chain links TRBV2 with TRBJ1-5, with a tentative D call TRBD1 (6 bases). The CDR3 has 14 residues. V lost 9 bases to trimming and J lost 7 bases, with 19 bases between them. Germline V lookup: CDR1 SNHLY, CDR2 FYNNEI.

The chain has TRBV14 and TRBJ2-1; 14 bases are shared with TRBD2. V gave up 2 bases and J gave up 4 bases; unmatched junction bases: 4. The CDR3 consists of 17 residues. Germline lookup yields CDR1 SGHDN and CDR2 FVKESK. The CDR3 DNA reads TGTGCCAGCAGCCAACGGACTAGCGGGAGGACTTACAATGAGCAGTTCTTC. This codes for CASSQRTSGRTYNEQFF.

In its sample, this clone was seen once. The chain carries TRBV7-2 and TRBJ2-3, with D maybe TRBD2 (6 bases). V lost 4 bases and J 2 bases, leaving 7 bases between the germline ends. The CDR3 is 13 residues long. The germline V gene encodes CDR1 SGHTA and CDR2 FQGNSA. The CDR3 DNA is TGTGCCAGCAGCTCTAGCGTCACAGATACGCAGTATTTT. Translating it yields CASSSSVTDTQYF.

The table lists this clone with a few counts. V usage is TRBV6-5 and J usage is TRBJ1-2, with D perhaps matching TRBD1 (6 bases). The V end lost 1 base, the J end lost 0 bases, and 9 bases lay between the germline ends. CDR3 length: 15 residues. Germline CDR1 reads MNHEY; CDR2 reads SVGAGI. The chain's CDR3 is CASSYFPGANYGYTF. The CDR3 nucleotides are TGTGCCAGCAGTTACTTCCCAGGGGCTAACTATGGCTACACCTTC.

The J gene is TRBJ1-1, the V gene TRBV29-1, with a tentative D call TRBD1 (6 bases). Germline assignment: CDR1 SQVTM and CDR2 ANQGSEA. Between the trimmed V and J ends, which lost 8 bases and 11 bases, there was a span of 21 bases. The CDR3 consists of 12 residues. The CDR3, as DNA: TGCAGCCCCACAGGGTCGGAGCCTATGGCTTTCTTT. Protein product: CSPTGSEPMAFF.

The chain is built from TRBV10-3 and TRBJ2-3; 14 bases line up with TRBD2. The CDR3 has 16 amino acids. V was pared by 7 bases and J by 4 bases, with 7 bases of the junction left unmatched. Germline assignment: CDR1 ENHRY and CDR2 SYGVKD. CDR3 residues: CAIMTSGGAFPDTQYF. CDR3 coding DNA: TGTGCCATCATGACTAGCGGGGGGGCCTTCCCAGATACGCAGTATTTT.